This entry lists 8 T cell receptor beta chains sequenced from one sample in a study of cytomegalovirus exposure and HLA in healthy donors. Both 60 Vbeta primers and 13 Jbeta primers went into the PCR. Produced via immunoSEQ multiplex PCR; TCRdb's table is partial and in-frame only. Among approximately 76,000 clones listed, 65% to 85% were seen once. Sequenced input: PBMCs. These receptors all come from a woman between 40 and 55 years old in good health and CMV-seropositive.

The CDR3 sequence is CASSEVDSPNYGYTF. DNA for the CDR3: TGTGCCAGCAGCGAGGTCGACAGCCCCAACTATGGCTACACCTTC. The chain combines TRBV9 with TRBJ1-2, with TRBD1 as a possible D gene (5 bases). The CDR3 has 15 amino acids. Germline values: CDR1 SGDLS, CDR2 YYNGEE. Between the trimmed V and J ends, which lost 3 bases and 2 bases, there was a span of 14 bases. The complete variable domain, with remaining parts taken from reference TRBV9 and TRBJ1-2, reads DSGVTQTPKHLITATGQRVTLRCSPRSGDLSVYWYQQSLDQGLQFLIQYYNGEERAKGNILERFSAQQFPDLHSELNLSSLELGDSALYFCASSEVDSPNYGYTFGSGTRLTVV.

The rearrangement uses TRBV5-4 and TRBJ2-2; a weak D match, TRBD2 (6 bases). Between the trimmed V and J ends, which lost 1 base and 4 bases, there was a span of 14 bases. The CDR3 is 16 residues long. Germline-derived CDR1 and CDR2 are SGHNT and YYREEE (reference sequence). The CDR3 region is CASSLFSGAITGELFF. The CDR3 DNA follows: TGTGCCAGCAGCTTGTTTTCGGGAGCCATCACCGGGGAGCTGTTTTTT. The entire variable domain, with the rest obtained from reference TRBV5-4 and TRBJ2-2, is as follows: ETGVTQSPTHLIKTRGQQVTLRCSSQSGHNTVSWYQQALGQGPQFIFQYYREEENGRGNFPPRFSGLQFPNYSSELNVNALELDDSALYLCASSLFSGAITGELFFGEGSRLTVL.

This clone was observed a handful of times. The CDR3 DNA is TGTGCCAGTAAGGAAGAGGGACAGGGGGACTATTACTATGGCTACACCTTC. Encoded protein: CASKEEGQGDYYYGYTF. The gene calls are TRBV19 and TRBJ1-2, with 11 bases that match TRBD1. V was pared by 7 bases and J by 3 bases, with 13 bases of the junction left unmatched. Germline CDR1 reads LNHDA; CDR2 reads SQIVND (reference sequence). The length of the CDR3 is 17 residues. Filled out from reference TRBV19 and TRBJ1-2, the complete variable domain reads DGGITQSPKYLFRKEGQNVTLSCEQNLNHDAMYWYRQDPGQGLRLIYYSQIVNDFQKGDIAEGYSVSREKKESFPLTVTSAQKNPTAFYLCASKEEGQGDYYYGYTFGSGTRLTVV.

This chain uses TRBV2 with TRBJ2-7, with 11 bases aligning to TRBD1. Germline V lookup: CDR1 SNHLY, CDR2 FYNNEI. J gave up 1 base and V 6 bases, and 8 bases lay outside the gene matches. This CDR3 spans 16 amino acids. The DNA of the CDR3 is TGTGCCAGCAGAAAGGACAGGGGGCGCGGGTCCTACGAGCAGTACTTC. Protein sequence: CASRKDRGRGSYEQYF.

This clone was picked up one time. The V gene is TRBV13, the J gene TRBJ1-2; TRBD1 is a possible D gene (5 bases). This CDR3 contains 14 residues. Trimming took off 0 bases at V and 2 bases at J, with 7 bases between the two ends. Germline V lookup: CDR1 PRHDT, CDR2 FYEKMQ (reference sequence). CDR3 nucleotide sequence: TGTGCCAGCAGCTTAGGACAGGAGAACTATGGCTACACCTTC. It is translated as CASSLGQENYGYTF.

The chain couples TRBV18 to TRBJ2-7; D gene ambiguous. V shed 6 bases and J shed 0 bases, with 3 bases lying between them. Germline assignment: CDR1 KGHSH and CDR2 LQKENI. The length of the CDR3 is 11 residues. CDR3 sequence reads: CASSYSYEQYF. The CDR3 region has the DNA TGTGCCAGCTCCTACTCCTACGAGCAGTACTTC. Filled out from reference TRBV18 and TRBJ2-7, the complete variable domain reads NAGVMQNPRHLVRRRGQEARLRCSPMKGHSHVYWYRQLPEEGLKFMVYLQKENIIDESGMPKERFSAEFPKEGPSILRIQQVVRGDSAAYFCASSYSYEQYFGPGTRLTVT.

CDR3 in amino acids: CASSARTGDTNRNEQFF. CDR3 coding DNA: TGTGCCAGCAGTGCTAGAACAGGGGACACTAATAGGAATGAGCAGTTCTTC. V is TRBV25-1 and J is TRBJ2-1; 7 positions agree with TRBD1. There are 17 residues in the CDR3. After removal of 4 bases from V and 7 bases from J, the junction contained 16 bases not matched to a gene. The germline V gene has CDR1 MGHDK and CDR2 SYGVNS.

The chain joins TRBV2 to TRBJ1-5, with D perhaps matching TRBD1 (5 bases). The CDR3 has 15 residues. Germline CDR1 is SNHLY and CDR2 is FYNNEI. V was cut by 7 bases and J by 0 bases, with 13 bases left in between. The CDR3 coding sequence is TGTGCCAGCACTGACAGTCCTTATAGCAATCAGCCCCAGCATTTT. Amino acids: CASTDSPYSNQPQHF.